This passage covers 17 T cell receptor beta chains from one sample sequenced in a study of Ad26.COV2.S vaccination and SARS-CoV-2 variants. Assay used: immunoSEQ multiplex PCR; TCRdb lists only in-frame clones, some missing. The sample records more than 300,000 clones, around 89% being singletons. Treatment specified: some 19 received Ad26.COV2.S at low or high dose, single or two shots; 5 received placebo; per-sample allocation not given. Sampling took place 63 days after the first vaccine or placebo injection. The sequenced sample was peripheral blood, obtained in a trial of Ad26.COV2.S vaccine versus placebo. The source of these receptors is a person between 18 and 65 years old who received the Ad26.COV2.S COVID-19 vaccine or a placebo.

The chain links TRBV5-8 to TRBJ1-1, with a possible D match to TRBD1 (5 bases). The CDR3 consists of 14 residues. The germline V and J ends were trimmed by 5 bases and 1 base, with 12 bases remaining between them. Per germline, CDR1 SGHTS and CDR2 YDEGEE. As DNA, the CDR3 is TGTGCCAGCAGGAGGGACCTTAGGAACACTGAAGCTTTCTTT. Encoded protein: CASRRDLRNTEAFF. The whole variable domain, remainder taken from reference TRBV5-8 and TRBJ1-1, is EAGVTQSPTHLIKTRGQQATLRCSPISGHTSVYWYQQALGLGLQFLLWYDEGEERNRGNFPPRFSGRQFPNYSSELNVNALELEDSALYLCASRRDLRNTEAFFGQGTRLTVV.

The chain couples TRBV10-1 to TRBJ2-3; perhaps TRBD1 as D (5 bases). The germline V gene encodes CDR1 WNHNN and CDR2 SYGVQD (reference sequence). The CDR3 is made up of 16 amino acids. Trimming left V 2 bases short and J 1 base short, with 13 bases between. The CDR3, as DNA: TGCGCCAGCAGTGAGGGCGCAGGGTGGGGCACAGATACGCAGTATTTT. Translating it yields CASSEGAGWGTDTQYF.

V usage is TRBV6-5 and J usage is TRBJ1-1; TRBD1 is a possible D gene (6 bases). The germline V gene has CDR1 MNHEY and CDR2 SVGAGI. The CDR3 length is 13 residues. V was trimmed by 8 bases and J by 5 bases, leaving 15 bases between them. The CDR3 coding sequence is TGTGCCAGCGACTCAGTAAGGGGGACTGAAGCTTTCTTT. Translation gives CASDSVRGTEAFF.

This rearrangement joins TRBV6-6 to TRBJ2-7, with D unresolved. The CDR3 is made up of 13 amino acids. V gave up 4 bases and J gave up 7 bases, with 14 bases separating them. From germline, CDR1 is MNHNY and CDR2 SVGAGI (reference sequence). CDR3 in DNA: TGTGCCAGCAGTTTGTTAGATAACTGGGAGCAGTACTTC. Amino acids: CASSLLDNWEQYF.

The CDR3 nucleotides read TGTGCCAGCAGCTTAGGTTCCGCCCGACCAGCTTTCTTT. Amino acids: CASSLGSARPAFF. This chain joins TRBV11-3 and TRBJ1-1; D remains unclear. The ends were cut back, 1 base at V and 10 bases at J, with 13 bases in the middle. CDR3 size: 13 residues. The germline CDR1 and CDR2 sequences are SGHNT and YENEEA. The whole variable domain, remainder taken from reference TRBV11-3 and TRBJ1-1, is EAGVVQSPRYKIIEKKQPVAFWCNPISGHNTLYWYLQNLGQGPELLIRYENEEAVDDSQLPKDRFSAERLKGVDSTLKIQPAELGDSAVYLCASSLGSARPAFFGQGTRLTVV.

The rearrangement joins TRBV28 to TRBJ2-7; D not certain. The germline V and J ends were trimmed by 6 bases and 6 bases, with 12 bases remaining between them. The length of the CDR3 is 12 residues. CDR1 is MDHEN, CDR2 SYDVKM, per germline. The CDR3 sequence: CASSGSIFEQYF. Here the CDR3 DNA reads TGTGCCAGCAGCGGTAGCATATTCGAGCAGTACTTC.

The chain has TRBV27 and TRBJ1-1; D not resolved. This CDR3 region has 14 residues. Germline V CDR1 and CDR2: MNHEY, SMNVEV (reference sequence). V lost 6 bases, J lost 9 bases, and 20 bases lay in between. CDR3 in DNA: TGTGCCAGCAGCAGTTTATATGTCGGGGATCAAGCTTTCTTT. It translates to CASSSLYVGDQAFF.

This chain connects TRBV9 to TRBJ2-1, with no clear D. Germline loops: CDR1 SGDLS, CDR2 YYNGEE. The CDR3 loop spans 13 amino acids. V was clipped by 3 bases and J by 4 bases, with 8 bases between them. CDR3 sequence: CASSEGNYNEQFF. The CDR3 DNA reads as TGTGCCAGCAGCGAGGGTAATTACAATGAGCAGTTCTTC. The full variable domain, in which reference TRBV9 and TRBJ2-1 provide the parts outside the CDR3, is DSGVTQTPKHLITATGQRVTLRCSPRSGDLSVYWYQQSLDQGLQFLIQYYNGEERAKGNILERFSAQQFPDLHSELNLSSLELGDSALYFCASSEGNYNEQFFGPGTRLTVL.

The genes are TRBV28 and TRBJ1-4; D remains unclear. V lost 1 base to trimming and J lost 5 bases, with 8 bases between them. The CDR3 sequence is 14 residues long. CDR1 MDHEN and CDR2 SYDVKM come from the germline V gene. The CDR3 DNA reads as TGTGCCAGCAGTTTATCAGACGGCAATGAAAAACTGTTTTTT. This codes for CASSLSDGNEKLFF. Based on the CDR3 plus reference TRBV28 and TRBJ1-4, the full variable domain is DVKVTQSSRYLVKRTGEKVFLECVQDMDHENMFWYRQDPGLGLRLIYFSYDVKMKEKGDIPEGYSVSREKKERFSLILESASTNQTSMYLCASSLSDGNEKLFFGSGTQLSVL.

The J gene is TRBJ1-1, the V gene TRBV7-2; D gene uncertain. Germline lookup yields CDR1 SGHTA and CDR2 FQGNSA. This CDR3 is 14 amino acids long. With 1 base removed from V and 1 base from J, the gap between germline ends came to 7 bases. The CDR3 region has the DNA TGTGCCAGCAGCTTAGAGCCGGGGAACACTGAAGCTTTCTTT. Translating gives CASSLEPGNTEAFF.

This clone occurred a few times. The chain combines TRBV4-1 with TRBJ1-1; D unclear. The V gene lost 5 bases and the J gene lost 4 bases, with 17 bases spanning the gap. This CDR3 region has 15 residues. In germline, CDR1 is MGHRA, CDR2 YSYEKL. The CDR3 spells CASSGAHMAGTEAFF. CDR3 DNA sequence: TGCGCCAGCAGCGGAGCCCACATGGCGGGCACTGAAGCTTTCTTT.

The chain employs TRBV9 and TRBJ2-5; either TRBD1 or TRBD2 may supply D (5 bases each). CDR3 size: 13 residues. Trimming cost V 4 bases and J 3 bases, with 10 bases left between them. CDR1 is SGDLS, CDR2 YYNGEE, per germline. The CDR3 DNA reads TGTGCCAGCAGCTGGGGGACGGAAGAGACCCAGTACTTC. This codes for CASSWGTEETQYF.

In DNA form, the CDR3 reads TGCGCCAGCAGTGCGGCGGGGGCGTCCTACGAGCAGTACTTC. It codes for CASSAAGASYEQYF. V is TRBV10-2 and J is TRBJ2-7, with D perhaps TRBD2 (7 bases). CDR1 and CDR2 (germline): WSHSY, SAAADI. V shed 4 bases and J shed 1 base, with 11 bases lying between them. The CDR3 covers 14 residues.

The V gene is TRBV10-3, the J gene TRBJ2-3; 8 nucleotides match TRBD2. This CDR3 is 14 amino acids long. The J segment lost 0 bases and the V segment lost 10 bases, leaving 6 bases of the junction unmatched. The V gene's germline CDR1 is ENHRY and CDR2 SYGVKD. CDR3 amino acids: CANRGGSSTDTQYF. The CDR3 DNA reads as TGTGCCAACCGGGGGGGCTCTAGCACAGATACGCAGTATTTT.

This clone was seen only once. The V and J genes are TRBV3-1 (or the pseudogene TRBV3-2) and TRBJ2-4; D is ambiguous. Per the germline V gene, CDR1 is LGHDT and CDR2 is YNNKEL (reference sequence). Trimming removed 4 bases at V and 6 bases at J, with 7 bases between. CDR3 length equals 12 residues. In nucleotides, the CDR3 is TGTGCCAGCAGCCCCCCCCGAAACATTCAGTACTTC. This sequence encodes CASSPPRNIQYF.

The chain employs TRBV28 and TRBJ1-1; TRBD1 is a possible D gene (5 bases). CDR1 and CDR2 (germline): MDHEN, SYDVKM. CDR3 length equals 15 residues. V dropped 6 bases and J dropped 1 base, with 15 bases sitting between them. The CDR3 region is CASRPSTDRNTEAFF. For the CDR3, the DNA is TGTGCCAGCAGACCGTCGACAGACAGGAACACTGAAGCTTTCTTT.

This chain connects TRBV18 to TRBJ1-3; D ambiguous. Deletions cut 3 bases from V and 4 bases from J, with 10 bases between. The germline V gene has CDR1 KGHSH and CDR2 LQKENI. CDR3 size: 14 residues. The CDR3 loop reads CASSPGPSGNTIYF. The DNA of the CDR3 is TGTGCCAGCTCACCTGGACCATCCGGAAACACCATATATTTT.